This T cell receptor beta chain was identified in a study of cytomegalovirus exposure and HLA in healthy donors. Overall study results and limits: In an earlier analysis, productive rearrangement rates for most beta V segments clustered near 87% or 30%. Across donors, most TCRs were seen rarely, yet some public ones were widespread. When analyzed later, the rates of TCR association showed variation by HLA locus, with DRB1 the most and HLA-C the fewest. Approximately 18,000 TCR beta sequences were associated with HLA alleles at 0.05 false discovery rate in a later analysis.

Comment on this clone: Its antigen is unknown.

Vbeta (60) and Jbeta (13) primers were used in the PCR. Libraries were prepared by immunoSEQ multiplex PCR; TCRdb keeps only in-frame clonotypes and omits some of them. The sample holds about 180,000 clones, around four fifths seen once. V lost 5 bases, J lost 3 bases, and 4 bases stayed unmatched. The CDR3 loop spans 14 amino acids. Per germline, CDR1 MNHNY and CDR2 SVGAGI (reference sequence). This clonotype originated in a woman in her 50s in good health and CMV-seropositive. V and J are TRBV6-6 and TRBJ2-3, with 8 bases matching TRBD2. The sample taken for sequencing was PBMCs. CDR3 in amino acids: CASSKAGVTDTQYF. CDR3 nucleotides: TGTGCCAGCAGTAAAGCGGGAGTAACAGATACGCAGTATTTT.